A single sample gave rise to the 23 T cell receptor beta chains below, sequenced in a study of Ad26.COV2.S vaccination and SARS-CoV-2 variants. As to treatment: about 20 received Ad26.COV2.S at low or high dose, single or two shots; a few received placebo; per-sample allocation not given. Sampling happened 63 days after the first vaccine or placebo injection. Produced via immunoSEQ multiplex PCR; TCRdb's table is partial and in-frame only. The sample shows roughly 510,000 clones, around 90% of them seen only once. Sequencing used peripheral blood, obtained in a trial of Ad26.COV2.S vaccine versus placebo. These receptors came from a person aged 18 to 65 who received the Ad26.COV2.S COVID-19 vaccine or a placebo.

V usage is TRBV16 and J usage is TRBJ1-1; weak D call: TRBD1 (6 bases). This CDR3 contains 13 residues. Germline lookup yields CDR1 KGHSY and CDR2 FQNENV. V shed 7 bases and J shed 1 base, with 10 bases lying between them. CDR3 in amino acids: CASTTGKNTEAFF. CDR3 DNA: TGTGCCAGCACCACAGGGAAGAACACTGAAGCTTTCTTT.

The V call is TRBV12-5, the J call TRBJ2-5, with D perhaps TRBD2 (5 bases). The germline V and J ends were trimmed by 10 bases and 3 bases, with 21 bases remaining between them. The CDR3 consists of 15 residues. Germline V CDR1 and CDR2: LGHNT, FRNRAP. The DNA for the CDR3 is TGTGCTAAACACCCACGGACCCACGGGGAAGAGACCCAGTACTTC. Translated: CAKHPRTHGEETQYF.

The V and J genes are TRBV5-4 and TRBJ2-7; 10 bases agree with TRBD2. CDR1 is SGHNT and CDR2 is YYREEE in the germline V gene (reference sequence). V gave up 0 bases and J gave up 3 bases; unmatched junction bases: 0. The CDR3 covers 14 residues. This CDR3 is CASSLEREGYEQYF. The CDR3 bases are TGTGCCAGCAGCTTGGAGCGGGAGGGCTACGAGCAGTACTTC.

The CDR3 nucleotides are TGTGCCAGCAGTGCCGCCCGCGGGGCTGGAAACACCATATATTTT. Amino acids: CASSAARGAGNTIYF. The rearrangement joins TRBV2 to TRBJ1-3; D call uncertain. Trimming removed 4 bases from V and 2 bases from J, with 12 bases in between. This CDR3 has 15 amino acids. Per germline, CDR1 SNHLY and CDR2 FYNNEI.

The V call is TRBV9, the J call TRBJ2-1; possibly TRBD2 for D (6 bases). Germline V gene data show CDR1 as SGDLS and CDR2 as YYNGEE. Trimming took 3 bases from V and 7 from J, leaving 11 bases between them. This CDR3 is built from 13 residues. Here the CDR3 reads CASSGRAGNEQFF. The CDR3 DNA reads TGTGCCAGCAGCGGGAGGGCCGGTAATGAGCAGTTCTTC. Filled out from reference TRBV9 and TRBJ2-1, the complete variable domain reads DSGVTQTPKHLITATGQRVTLRCSPRSGDLSVYWYQQSLDQGLQFLIQYYNGEERAKGNILERFSAQQFPDLHSELNLSSLELGDSALYFCASSGRAGNEQFFGPGTRLTVL.

The V gene is TRBV29-1, the J gene TRBJ1-1; D is undetermined. The CDR3 contains 12 residues. CDR1 is SQVTM, CDR2 ANQGSEA, per germline. Trimming took 6 bases from V and 2 from J, leaving 10 bases between them. CDR3 in amino acids: CSVATGNTEAFF. Here the CDR3 DNA reads TGCAGCGTCGCAACGGGAAACACTGAAGCTTTCTTT.

The chain has TRBV5-1 and TRBJ1-4; D is unresolved. Trimming removed 3 bases at V and 10 bases at J, with 13 bases between. Looked up from germline, CDR1 is SGHRS and CDR2 is YFSETQ. This CDR3 is 13 amino acids long. The CDR3: CASSSNSGRKLFF. The DNA for the CDR3 is TGCGCCAGCAGCTCCAACTCGGGCCGAAAACTGTTTTTT.

This clone was seen only a few times. V and J are TRBV28 and TRBJ1-1, with no clear D. The ends were cut back, 3 bases at V and 6 bases at J, with 2 bases in the middle. The CDR3 runs to 10 residues. CDR1 and CDR2 (germline): MDHEN, SYDVKM. The CDR3 DNA reads TGTGCCAGCAGTTTCGCTGAAGCTTTCTTT. Protein sequence: CASSFAEAFF.

CDR3 bases: TGTGCCTGGTCACCGAATGAGTGGCAGTTCTTC. Its translation: CAWSPNEWQFF. This chain connects TRBV30 to TRBJ2-1; D call uncertain. This CDR3 is built from 11 residues. Germline V CDR1 and CDR2: GTSNPN, SVGIG (reference sequence). Trimming took off 5 bases at V and 12 bases at J, with 14 bases between the two ends.

This clone was observed once. J is TRBJ2-3 and V is TRBV27; 7 nucleotides agree with TRBD2. There are 18 residues in the CDR3. V lost 6 bases to trimming and J lost 4 bases; unmatched junction nucleotides: 19. CDR1 is MNHEY and CDR2 is SMNVEV in the germline V gene (reference sequence). The CDR3 DNA reads TGTGCCAGCAGCTCATCACGTCTTCTGCGGGAGTTCTCAGATACGCAGTATTTT. Protein: CASSSSRLLREFSDTQYF.

V usage is TRBV4-2 and J usage is TRBJ1-4; D not resolved. CDR3 length: 19 amino acids. The germline gives CDR1 LGHNA, CDR2 YNFKEQ. The ends were cut back, 4 bases at V and 0 bases at J, with 21 bases in the middle. The CDR3 DNA reads TGTGCCAGCAGCCCTAAATTGAAAAAACTCCCTGCAACTAATGAAAAACTGTTTTTT. This sequence encodes CASSPKLKKLPATNEKLFF.

The V and J genes are TRBV6-5 and TRBJ2-7, with D possibly TRBD2 on 6 matching bases. This CDR3 has 15 residues. Trimming took 6 bases from V and 6 from J, leaving 21 bases between them. The germline CDR1 and CDR2 sequences are MNHEY and SVGAGI. This CDR3 reads CASRITRDSTGEQYF. The CDR3 DNA reads as TGTGCCAGCAGAATTACCCGGGACTCCACCGGCGAGCAGTACTTC.

This clone was seen once. This sequence joins TRBV9 and TRBJ2-1; 7 nucleotides agree with TRBD2. The CDR3 covers 15 residues. Germline-derived CDR1 and CDR2 are SGDLS and YYNGEE. V shed 3 bases and J 4 bases; nucleotides not matched to a gene: 7. Written as DNA, the CDR3 is TGTGCCAGCAGCGGAACGGGAGGACCTTACAATGAGCAGTTCTTC. Its translation: CASSGTGGPYNEQFF.

This clone was observed a single time. V and J are TRBV6-1 and TRBJ2-3; D tentatively fits TRBD1 or TRBD2 (5 bases each). Trimming took 1 base from V and 2 from J, leaving 25 bases between them. Germline V gene lookup returns CDR1 MNHNS and CDR2 SASEGT. The CDR3 runs 20 residues. The CDR3 loop is CASSEGGRVAGLNPTDTQYF. CDR3 sequence (DNA): TGTGCCAGCAGTGAAGGGGGCCGGGTTGCTGGACTCAACCCCACAGATACGCAGTATTTT.

This sequence joins TRBV7-6 and TRBJ2-1, with D perhaps matching TRBD1 (6 bases). Germline V gene sequence: CDR1 SGHVS, CDR2 FNYEAQ. The CDR3 is 14 residues long. The V end was cut by 3 bases, the J end by 10 bases, with 16 bases between. The CDR3 region is CASSLQEGVREQFF. The CDR3 DNA reads TGTGCCAGCAGCTTGCAAGAGGGGGTCAGGGAGCAGTTCTTC.

The rearrangement joins TRBV28 to TRBJ2-1; 9 bases map to TRBD1. Trimming at V came to 4 bases and at J to 5 bases, leaving 21 bases not matched to a gene. CDR3 length: 20 residues. Germline V gene lookup returns CDR1 MDHEN and CDR2 SYDVKM. CDR3 DNA: TGTGCCAGCAGTTATATGACAGGGGGAGGACAGGTTAGAGGTAACAATGAGCAGTTCTTC. Protein product: CASSYMTGGGQVRGNNEQFF.

This chain links TRBV11-2 with TRBJ2-2, with 8 bases that match TRBD1. The length of the CDR3 is 15 residues. The J segment lost 1 base and the V segment lost 5 bases, leaving 3 bases of the junction unmatched. Germline CDR1 reads SGHAT; CDR2 reads FQNNGV. The CDR3 DNA reads as TGTGCCAGCAGCCCGGACAGGGTGAACACCGGGGAGCTGTTTTTT. Translated, it gives CASSPDRVNTGELFF. Full variable domain (rest looked up from reference TRBV11-2 and TRBJ2-2): EAGVAQSPRYKIIEKRQSVAFWCNPISGHATLYWYQQILGQGPKLLIQFQNNGVVDDSQLPKDRFSAERLKGVDSTLKIQPAKLEDSAVYLCASSPDRVNTGELFFGEGSRLTVL.

This rearrangement joins TRBV30 to TRBJ1-2, with D perhaps matching TRBD1 (6 bases). The CDR3 length is 12 residues. In germline, CDR1 is GTSNPN, CDR2 SVGIG (reference sequence). Trimming took 1 base from V and 8 from J, leaving 11 bases between them. The CDR3 DNA reads as TGTGCCTGGAGTGAGGGGGGCTGGGGCTACACCTTC. Protein: CAWSEGGWGYTF.

The V and J genes are TRBV18 and TRBJ2-1, with 9 bases matching TRBD1. From germline, CDR1 is KGHSH and CDR2 LQKENI. The CDR3 runs to 16 residues. The junction had 9 bases not matched to a gene; V was cut back by 3 bases and J by 6 bases. The CDR3: CASSPHAGTGPNEQFF. DNA for the CDR3: TGTGCCAGCTCACCTCATGCGGGGACAGGGCCCAATGAGCAGTTCTTC.

The rearrangement uses TRBV5-4 and TRBJ1-4; tentative D call: TRBD1 (6 bases). The CDR3 runs 15 residues. V lost 2 bases to trimming and J lost 3 bases, with 11 bases between them. CDR1 SGHNT and CDR2 YYREEE come from the germline V gene (reference sequence). The CDR3 DNA reads as TGTGCCAGCAGCTTCCAACAGGGAGCTAATGAAAAACTGTTTTTT. It is translated as CASSFQQGANEKLFF.

V gene TRBV11-2 combines with J gene TRBJ2-1; D not certain. The CDR3 loop spans 14 amino acids. Germline values: CDR1 SGHAT, CDR2 FQNNGV. Trimming left V 2 bases short and J 2 bases short, with 7 bases between. In DNA form, the CDR3 reads TGTGCCAGCAGCTTATTCCGAACCTACAATGAGCAGTTCTTC. It translates to CASSLFRTYNEQFF.

This rearrangement joins TRBV18 to TRBJ2-7, with D possibly TRBD2 on 6 matching bases. The CDR3 extends over 15 amino acids. The V and J ends lost 3 bases and 6 bases respectively, with 18 bases between them. Germline-derived CDR1 and CDR2 are KGHSH and LQKENI. The CDR3 loop is CASSPGGVQRSEQYF. The CDR3 DNA is TGTGCCAGCTCACCGGGAGGCGTTCAACGGTCCGAGCAGTACTTC.

The genes are TRBV7-8 and TRBJ2-2; weak D call: TRBD1 (5 bases). Looked up from germline, CDR1 is SGHVS and CDR2 is FQNEAQ. The germline V and J ends were trimmed by 5 bases and 4 bases, with 14 bases remaining between them. The CDR3 runs 15 residues. CDR3 sequence: CASSGAVGGTGELFF. In nucleotides, the CDR3 is TGTGCCAGCAGCGGGGCTGTAGGCGGCACCGGGGAGCTGTTTTTT.